Below, 6 T cell receptor beta chains from the same sample are listed, as sequenced in a study of vaccination and CD4 T cells after COVID-19. Specified treatment: roughly ten-day PBMC culture with coronavirus spike peptide pools or control peptides (ViraFEST assay). Antigens for these TCRs are unknown. Sequenced with the Oncomine TCR Beta short-read assay was DNA taken from cultured CD4+ T cells. TCRdb independently ran MiXCR on the PCR reads; one entry per CDR3 protein. The table has under 7,500 distinct CDR3 sequences, more than 60% seen once; the top ten hold over 15%. Sequences were obtained from CD4+ T cells from blood, cultured in vitro. These receptors were collected from a human donor who had recovered from COVID-19.

The gene calls are TRBV6-1 and TRBJ2-1, with D perhaps TRBD1 (6 bases). The V end lost 5 bases, the J end lost 1 base, and 12 bases lay between the germline ends. The CDR3 consists of 15 residues. Germline CDR1 is MNHNS and CDR2 is SASEGT. CDR3 nucleotide sequence: TGTGCCAGCAGTAAACAGGGTACGTCCTACAATGAGCAGTTCTTC. Protein product: CASSKQGTSYNEQFF.

The chain carries TRBV20-1 and TRBJ1-2, with D hard to call. This CDR3 is 15 amino acids long. Germline loops: CDR1 DFQATT, CDR2 SNEGSKA (reference sequence). The V gene lost 2 bases and the J gene lost 7 bases, with 20 bases spanning the gap. Here the CDR3 reads CSARSSGLRQPGYTF. The CDR3 DNA sequence: TGCAGTGCTAGATCTTCGGGTTTGCGGCAACCTGGCTACACCTTC.

The chain uses TRBV7-8 and TRBJ1-2; 7 bases line up with TRBD1. The CDR3 length is 15 residues. Germline assignment: CDR1 SGHVS and CDR2 FQNEAQ. V lost 1 base and J lost 4; bases outside the gene matches: 6. The CDR3 sequence is CASSLGSQGGYGYTF. CDR3 in DNA: TGTGCCAGCAGCTTAGGAAGCCAGGGGGGCTATGGCTACACCTTC.

The chain has TRBV20-1 and TRBJ1-2; D gene ambiguous. Germline CDR1 reads DFQATT; CDR2 reads SNEGSKA (reference sequence). Trimming removed 3 bases at V and 6 bases at J, with 8 bases between. The CDR3 is 11 amino acids. The CDR3 DNA follows: TGCAGTGCTAGTGATGGCCATGGCTACACCTTC. Amino acid sequence: CSASDGHGYTF.

This clonotype was recorded a few times. This chain uses TRBV15 with TRBJ2-5; tentatively, D is TRBD1 (5 bases). Germline-derived CDR1 and CDR2 are LNHNV and YYDKDF (reference sequence). Trimming shortened V by 4 bases and J by 4 bases, and 10 bases separated the two germline ends. The CDR3 consists of 13 residues. DNA for the CDR3: TGTGCCACCAGCACGGCAGGGTTAGAGACCCAGTACTTC. Its protein is CATSTAGLETQYF.

This clonotype was counted once. The gene calls are TRBV7-3 and TRBJ2-1, with a tentative D call TRBD2 (5 bases). Per the germline V gene, CDR1 is SGHTA and CDR2 is FQGTGA. CDR3 length: 15 residues. V was trimmed by 2 bases and J by 7 bases, leaving 15 bases between them. CDR3 bases: TGTGCCAGCAGCTTAGCGCCACATCGGGAAAATGAGCAGTTCTTC. Translated, it gives CASSLAPHRENEQFF.